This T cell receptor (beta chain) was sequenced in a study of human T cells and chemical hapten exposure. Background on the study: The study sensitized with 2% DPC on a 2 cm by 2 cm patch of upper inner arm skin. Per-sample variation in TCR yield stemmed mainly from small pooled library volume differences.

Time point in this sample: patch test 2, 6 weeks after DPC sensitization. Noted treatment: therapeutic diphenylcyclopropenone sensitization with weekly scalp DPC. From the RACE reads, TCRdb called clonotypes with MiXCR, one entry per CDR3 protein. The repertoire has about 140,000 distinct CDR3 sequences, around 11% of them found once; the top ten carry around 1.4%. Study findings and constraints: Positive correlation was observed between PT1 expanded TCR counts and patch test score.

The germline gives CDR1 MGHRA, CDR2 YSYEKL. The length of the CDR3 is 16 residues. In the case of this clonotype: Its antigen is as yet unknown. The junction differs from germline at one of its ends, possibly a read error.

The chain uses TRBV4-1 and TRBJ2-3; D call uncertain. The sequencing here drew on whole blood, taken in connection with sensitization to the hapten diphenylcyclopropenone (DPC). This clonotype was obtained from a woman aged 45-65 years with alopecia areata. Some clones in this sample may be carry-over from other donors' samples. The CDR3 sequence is CAGSQDRADSTDTQYF. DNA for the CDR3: TGCGCCGGCAGCCAAGATCGGGCGGATAGCACAGATACGCAGTATTTT.